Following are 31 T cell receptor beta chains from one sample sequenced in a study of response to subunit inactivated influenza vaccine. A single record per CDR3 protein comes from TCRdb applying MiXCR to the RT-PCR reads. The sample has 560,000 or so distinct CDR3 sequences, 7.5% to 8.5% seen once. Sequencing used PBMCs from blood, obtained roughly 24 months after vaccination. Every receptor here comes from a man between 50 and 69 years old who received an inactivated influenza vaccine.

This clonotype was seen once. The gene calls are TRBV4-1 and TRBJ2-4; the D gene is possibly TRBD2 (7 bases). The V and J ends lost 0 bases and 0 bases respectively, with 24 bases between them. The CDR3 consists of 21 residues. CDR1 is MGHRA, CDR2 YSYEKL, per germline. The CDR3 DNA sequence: TGCGCCAGCAGCCAAGAGACGATGGGGGGGCTAGCAACCTTAGCCAAAAACATTCAGTACTTC. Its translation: CASSQETMGGLATLAKNIQYF.

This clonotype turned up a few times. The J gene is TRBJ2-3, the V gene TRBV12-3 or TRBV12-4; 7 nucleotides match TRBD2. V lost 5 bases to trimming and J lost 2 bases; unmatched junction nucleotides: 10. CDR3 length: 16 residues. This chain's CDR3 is CASSPPGGGATDTQYF. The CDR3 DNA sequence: TGTGCCAGCAGTCCCCCGGGAGGAGGTGCCACAGATACGCAGTATTTT.

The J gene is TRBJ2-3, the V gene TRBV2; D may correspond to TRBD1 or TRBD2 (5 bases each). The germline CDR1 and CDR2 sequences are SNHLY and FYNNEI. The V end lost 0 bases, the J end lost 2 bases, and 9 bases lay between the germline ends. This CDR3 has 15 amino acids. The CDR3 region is CASSEAGTPTDTQYF. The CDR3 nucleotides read TGTGCCAGCAGTGAAGCCGGGACGCCCACAGATACGCAGTATTTT.

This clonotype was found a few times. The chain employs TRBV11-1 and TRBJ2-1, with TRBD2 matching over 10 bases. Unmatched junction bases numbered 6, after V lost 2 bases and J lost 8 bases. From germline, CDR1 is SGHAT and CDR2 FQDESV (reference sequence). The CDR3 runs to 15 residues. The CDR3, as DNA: TGTGCCAGCAGCTTATTGGCTAGCGGGAGCCATGAGCAGTTCTTC. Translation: CASSLLASGSHEQFF.

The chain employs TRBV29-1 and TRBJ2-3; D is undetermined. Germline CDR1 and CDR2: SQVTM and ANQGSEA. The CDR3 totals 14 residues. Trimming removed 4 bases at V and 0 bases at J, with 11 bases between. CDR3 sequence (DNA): TGCAGCGTTGGAGTGTATTCTAGCACAGATACGCAGTATTTT. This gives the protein CSVGVYSSTDTQYF.

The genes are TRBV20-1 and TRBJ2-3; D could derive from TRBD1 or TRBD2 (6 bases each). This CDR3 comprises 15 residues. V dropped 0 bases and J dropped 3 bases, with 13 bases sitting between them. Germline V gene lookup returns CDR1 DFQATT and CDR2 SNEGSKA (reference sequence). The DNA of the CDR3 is TGCAGTGCTAGAGATCTGGGGGGCCGTACAGATACGCAGTATTTT. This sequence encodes CSARDLGGRTDTQYF.

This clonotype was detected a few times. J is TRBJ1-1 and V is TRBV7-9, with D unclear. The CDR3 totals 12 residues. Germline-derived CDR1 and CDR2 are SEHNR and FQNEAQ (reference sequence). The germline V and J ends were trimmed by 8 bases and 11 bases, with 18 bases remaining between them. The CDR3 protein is CASEGSTVPAFF. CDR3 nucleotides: TGTGCCAGCGAGGGATCCACTGTTCCTGCTTTCTTT.

Here the CDR3 DNA reads TGTGCCAGCAGCTTAAGCGGCGGGATGGTAGATACGCAGTATTTT. It codes for CASSLSGGMVDTQYF. The chain links TRBV7-3 to TRBJ2-3; D is possibly TRBD2 (6 bases). The CDR3 sequence is 15 residues long. CDR1 and CDR2 from the germline V gene are SGHTA and FQGTGA. The ends were cut back, 1 base at V and 5 bases at J, with 13 bases in the middle.

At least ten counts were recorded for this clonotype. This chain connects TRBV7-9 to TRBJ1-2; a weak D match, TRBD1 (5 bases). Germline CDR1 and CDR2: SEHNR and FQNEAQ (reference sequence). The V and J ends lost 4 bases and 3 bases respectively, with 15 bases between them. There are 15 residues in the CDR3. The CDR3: CASSSTAGVDYGYTF. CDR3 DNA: TGTGCCAGCAGCTCCACCGCGGGGGTGGACTATGGCTACACCTTC.

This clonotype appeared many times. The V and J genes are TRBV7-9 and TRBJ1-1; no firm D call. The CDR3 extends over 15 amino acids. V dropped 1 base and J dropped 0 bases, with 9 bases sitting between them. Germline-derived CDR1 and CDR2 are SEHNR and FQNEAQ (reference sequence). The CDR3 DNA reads TGTGCCAGCAGCTTAGTTGGGCAGCTGAACACTGAAGCTTTCTTT. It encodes CASSLVGQLNTEAFF.

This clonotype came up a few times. CDR3 DNA sequence: TGCAGCGGTAGGACAGGGAATTCCGAGACCCAGTACTTC. Translation gives CSGRTGNSETQYF. The chain has TRBV29-1 and TRBJ2-5; 8 bases are a match to TRBD1. This CDR3 has 13 amino acids. The V gene end was trimmed by 7 bases and the J gene end by 5 bases; junction bases not matched to a gene: 9. Looked up from germline, CDR1 is SQVTM and CDR2 is ANQGSEA.

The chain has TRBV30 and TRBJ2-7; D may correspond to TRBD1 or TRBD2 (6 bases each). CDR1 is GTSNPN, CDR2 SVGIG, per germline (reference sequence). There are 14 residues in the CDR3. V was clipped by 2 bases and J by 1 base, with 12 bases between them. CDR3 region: CAWSYWGASYEQYF. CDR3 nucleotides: TGTGCCTGGAGTTATTGGGGGGCATCCTACGAGCAGTACTTC.

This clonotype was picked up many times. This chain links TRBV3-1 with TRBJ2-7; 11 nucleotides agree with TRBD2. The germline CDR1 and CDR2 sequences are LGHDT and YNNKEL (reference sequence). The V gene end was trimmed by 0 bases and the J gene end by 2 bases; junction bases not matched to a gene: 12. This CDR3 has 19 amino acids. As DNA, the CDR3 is TGTGCCAGCAGCCAAGATCCTCGGGCTAGCGGGAGGTCGACCTACGAGCAGTACTTC. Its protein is CASSQDPRASGRSTYEQYF.

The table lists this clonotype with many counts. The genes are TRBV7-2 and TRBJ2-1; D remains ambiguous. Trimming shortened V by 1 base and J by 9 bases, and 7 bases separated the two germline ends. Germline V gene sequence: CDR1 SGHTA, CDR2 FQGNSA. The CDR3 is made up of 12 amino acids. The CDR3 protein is CASSLDFGEQFF. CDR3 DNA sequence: TGTGCCAGCAGCTTAGATTTCGGTGAGCAGTTCTTC. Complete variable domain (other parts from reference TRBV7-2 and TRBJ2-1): GAGVSQSPSNKVTEKGKDVELRCDPISGHTALYWYRQSLGQGLEFLIYFQGNSAPDKSGLPSDRFSAERTGGSVSTLTIQRTQQEDSAVYLCASSLDFGEQFFGPGTRLTVL.

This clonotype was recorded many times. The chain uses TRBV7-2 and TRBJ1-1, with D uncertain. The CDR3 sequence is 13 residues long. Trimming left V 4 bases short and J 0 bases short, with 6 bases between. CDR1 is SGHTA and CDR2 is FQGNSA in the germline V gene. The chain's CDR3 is CASSSEMNTEAFF. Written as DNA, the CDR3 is TGTGCCAGCAGCTCCGAGATGAACACTGAAGCTTTCTTT.

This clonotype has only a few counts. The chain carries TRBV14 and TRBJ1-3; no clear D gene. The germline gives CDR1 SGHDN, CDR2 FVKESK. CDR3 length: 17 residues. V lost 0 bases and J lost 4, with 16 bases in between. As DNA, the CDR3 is TGTGCCAGCAGCCAAGAGGCAGGTTTTTTTTCCGGAAACACCATATATTTT. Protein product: CASSQEAGFFSGNTIYF.

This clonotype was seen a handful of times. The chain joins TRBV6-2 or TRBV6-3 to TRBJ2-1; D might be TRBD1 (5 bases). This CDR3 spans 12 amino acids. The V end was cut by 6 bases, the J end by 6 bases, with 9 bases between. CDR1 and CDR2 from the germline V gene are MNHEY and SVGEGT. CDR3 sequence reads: CASRDTLNEQFF. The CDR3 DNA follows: TGTGCCAGCAGGGACACGCTCAATGAGCAGTTCTTC.

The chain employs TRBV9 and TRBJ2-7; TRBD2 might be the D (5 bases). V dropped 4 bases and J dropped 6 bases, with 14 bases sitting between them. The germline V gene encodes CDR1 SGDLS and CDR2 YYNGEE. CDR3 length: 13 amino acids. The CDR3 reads CASSPIRGSEQYF. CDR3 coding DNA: TGTGCCAGCAGCCCGATAAGAGGGTCCGAGCAGTACTTC.

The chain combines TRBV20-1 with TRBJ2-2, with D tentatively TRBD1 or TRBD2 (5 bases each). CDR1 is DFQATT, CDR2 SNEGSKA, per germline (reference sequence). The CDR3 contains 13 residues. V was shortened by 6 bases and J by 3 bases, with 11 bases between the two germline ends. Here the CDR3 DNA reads TGCAGTGCCCTTGGGGGAGACACCGGGGAGCTGTTTTTT. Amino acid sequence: CSALGGDTGELFF.

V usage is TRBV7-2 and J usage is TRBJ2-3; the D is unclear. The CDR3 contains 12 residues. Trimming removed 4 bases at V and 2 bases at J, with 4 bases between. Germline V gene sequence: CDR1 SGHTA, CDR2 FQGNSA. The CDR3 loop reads CASSYLTDTQYF. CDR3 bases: TGTGCCAGCAGCTACCTCACAGATACGCAGTATTTT.

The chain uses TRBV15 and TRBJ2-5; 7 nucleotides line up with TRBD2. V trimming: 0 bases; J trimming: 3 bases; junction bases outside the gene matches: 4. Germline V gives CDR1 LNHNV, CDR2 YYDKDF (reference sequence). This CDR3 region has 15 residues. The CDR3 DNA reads TGTGCCACCAGCAGAGAACCCAGCGGGAAAGAGACCCAGTACTTC. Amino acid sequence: CATSREPSGKETQYF. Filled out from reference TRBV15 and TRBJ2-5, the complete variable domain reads DAMVIQNPRYQVTQFGKPVTLSCSQTLNHNVMYWYQQKSSQAPKLLFHYYDKDFNNEADTPDNFQSRRPNTSFCFLDIRSPGLGDTAMYLCATSREPSGKETQYFGPGTRLLVL.

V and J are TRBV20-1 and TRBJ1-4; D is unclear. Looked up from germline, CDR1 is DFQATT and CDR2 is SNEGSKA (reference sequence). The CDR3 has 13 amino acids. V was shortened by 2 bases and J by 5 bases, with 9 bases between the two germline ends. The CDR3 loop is CSARQPGNEKLFF. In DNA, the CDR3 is TGCAGTGCTAGACAGCCGGGCAATGAAAAACTGTTTTTT.

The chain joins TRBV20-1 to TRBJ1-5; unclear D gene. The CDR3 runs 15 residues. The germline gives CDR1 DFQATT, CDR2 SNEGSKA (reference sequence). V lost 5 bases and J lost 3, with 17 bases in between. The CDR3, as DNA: TGCAGTGCTCGGGAATGGGGTTCTTTCAATCAGCCCCAGCATTTT. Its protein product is CSAREWGSFNQPQHF.

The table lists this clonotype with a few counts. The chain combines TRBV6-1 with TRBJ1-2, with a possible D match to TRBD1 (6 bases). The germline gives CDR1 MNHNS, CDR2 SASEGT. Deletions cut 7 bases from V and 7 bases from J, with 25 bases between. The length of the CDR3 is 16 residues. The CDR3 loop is CASIPDQGYVGVGYTF. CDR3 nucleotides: TGTGCCAGCATACCAGACCAGGGGTACGTTGGCGTTGGCTACACCTTC.

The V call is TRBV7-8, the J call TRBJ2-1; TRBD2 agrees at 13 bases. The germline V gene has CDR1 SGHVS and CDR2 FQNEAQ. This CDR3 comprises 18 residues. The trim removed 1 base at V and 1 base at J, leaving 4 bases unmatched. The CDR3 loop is CASSLGTSGRPSYNEQFF. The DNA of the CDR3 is TGTGCCAGCAGCTTAGGGACTAGCGGGAGACCGTCCTACAATGAGCAGTTCTTC.

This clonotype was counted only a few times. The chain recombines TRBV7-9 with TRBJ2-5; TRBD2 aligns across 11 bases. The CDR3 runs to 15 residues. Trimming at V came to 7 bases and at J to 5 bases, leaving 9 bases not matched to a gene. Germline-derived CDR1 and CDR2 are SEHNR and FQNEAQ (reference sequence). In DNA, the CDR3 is TGTGCCAGCACACATATAGCGGGAGGGGACGAGACCCAGTACTTC. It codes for CASTHIAGGDETQYF. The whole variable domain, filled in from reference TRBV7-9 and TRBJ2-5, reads DTGVSQNPRHKITKRGQNVTFRCDPISEHNRLYWYRQTLGQGPEFLTYFQNEAQLEKSRLLSDRFSAERPKGSFSTLEIQRTEQGDSAMYLCASTHIAGGDETQYFGPGTRLLVL.

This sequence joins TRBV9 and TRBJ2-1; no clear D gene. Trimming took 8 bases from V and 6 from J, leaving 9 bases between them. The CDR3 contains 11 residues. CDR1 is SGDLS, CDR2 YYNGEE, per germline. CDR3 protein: CASGSFNEQFF. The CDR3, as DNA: TGTGCCAGTGGTAGCTTCAATGAGCAGTTCTTC.

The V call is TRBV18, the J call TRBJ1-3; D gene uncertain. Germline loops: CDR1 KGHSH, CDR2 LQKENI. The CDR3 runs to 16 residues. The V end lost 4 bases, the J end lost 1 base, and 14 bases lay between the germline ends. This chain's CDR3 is CASSQLDGRSGNTIYF. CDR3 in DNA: TGTGCCAGCTCACAACTGGACGGGCGTTCTGGAAACACCATATATTTT.

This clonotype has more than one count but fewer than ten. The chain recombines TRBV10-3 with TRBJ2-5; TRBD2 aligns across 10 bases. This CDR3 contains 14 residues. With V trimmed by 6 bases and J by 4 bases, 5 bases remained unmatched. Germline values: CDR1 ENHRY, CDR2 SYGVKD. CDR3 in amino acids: CAIRSSGGIETQYF. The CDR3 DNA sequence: TGTGCCATCAGATCTAGCGGGGGAATAGAGACCCAGTACTTC.

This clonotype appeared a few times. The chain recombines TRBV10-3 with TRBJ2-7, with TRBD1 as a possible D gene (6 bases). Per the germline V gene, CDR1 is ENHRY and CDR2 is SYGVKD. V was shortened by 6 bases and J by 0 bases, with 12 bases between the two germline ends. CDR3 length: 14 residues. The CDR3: CAIRPGHNSYEQYF. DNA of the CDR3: TGTGCCATCAGACCGGGACATAACTCCTACGAGCAGTACTTC.

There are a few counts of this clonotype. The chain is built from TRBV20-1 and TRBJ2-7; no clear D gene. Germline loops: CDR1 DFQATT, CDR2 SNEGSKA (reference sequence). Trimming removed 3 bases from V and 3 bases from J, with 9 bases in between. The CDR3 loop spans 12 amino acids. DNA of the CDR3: TGCAGTGCTAGTCCGGACCACTACGAGCAGTACTTC. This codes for CSASPDHYEQYF.